These 30 T cell receptor beta chains were sequenced from one sample in a study of CD8 T cells in ankylosing spondylitis. Broader study findings: A TCR beta motif of roughly eight highly homologous variants seemed to mark ankylosing spondylitis blood.

TCRdb called the 5' RACE reads again in MiXCR, with one record for every CDR3 protein. This table holds about 540,000 distinct CDR3 sequences, about an eighth found once. Antigens of these TCRs are unknown. The specimen was blood, either unsorted or a sorted T cell fraction (not recorded which). Source of these receptors: a male donor with ankylosing spondylitis.

This clonotype was found a few times. The chain recombines TRBV6-1 with TRBJ1-4, with D perhaps TRBD1 (5 bases). Trimming cost V 7 bases and J 8 bases, with 17 bases left between them. CDR1 and CDR2 from the germline V gene are MNHNS and SASEGT. The CDR3 covers 14 residues. The CDR3 DNA reads as TGTGCCAGCATGGGGACTTTCCGGAGAGAAAAACTGTTTTTT. As protein: CASMGTFRREKLFF.

For this clonotype: Mismatch with germline at one junction end may stem from a read error. This chain joins TRBV3-1 and TRBJ2-2; D gene ambiguous. The CDR3 sequence is 14 residues long. Germline V gives CDR1 LGHDT, CDR2 YNNKEL (reference sequence). The CDR3 DNA sequence: TGTGCCAGCAGCTGGAAAGTGAACGCCGGGGAGCTGTTTTTT. This encodes CASSWKVNAGELFF.

The chain recombines TRBV11-2 with TRBJ2-5; D is uncertain. Germline V gene data show CDR1 as SGHAT and CDR2 as FQNNGV. The CDR3 sequence is 15 residues long. The V end lost 1 base, the J end lost 4 bases, and 13 bases lay between the germline ends. The DNA of the CDR3 is TGTGCCAGCAGCTTAGCTTCGGACCTGAGAGAGACCCAGTACTTC. Protein: CASSLASDLRETQYF.

The chain employs TRBV27 and TRBJ1-2; D is uncertain. The CDR3 length is 9 residues. Per the germline V gene, CDR1 is MNHEY and CDR2 is SMNVEV (reference sequence). Trimming took 6 bases from V and 8 from J, leaving 4 bases between them. The CDR3 DNA is TGTGCCAGCAGAGGCGGCTACACCTTC. The encoded protein is CASRGGYTF.

This clonotype came up a few times. The J gene is TRBJ1-3, the V gene TRBV6-6; no clear D gene. V lost 7 bases and J lost 0, with 4 bases in between. Germline loops: CDR1 MNHNY, CDR2 SVGAGI (reference sequence). The CDR3 extends over 12 amino acids. The CDR3 loop reads CASTHSGNTIYF. In DNA form, the CDR3 reads TGTGCCAGCACCCACTCTGGAAACACCATATATTTT.

The count of this clonotype is one. The genes are TRBV2 and TRBJ1-1; 10 bases fit TRBD1. The V gene's germline CDR1 is SNHLY and CDR2 FYNNEI. After removal of 0 bases from V and 5 bases from J, the junction contained 3 bases not matched to a gene. This CDR3 spans 15 amino acids. The CDR3 DNA sequence: TGTGCCAGCAGTGAAGCGAGGACAGGGGGTACTGAAGCTTTCTTT. This encodes CASSEARTGGTEAFF.

The chain combines TRBV20-1 with TRBJ2-3, with a weak D call TRBD2 (6 bases). The V gene's germline CDR1 is DFQATT and CDR2 SNEGSKA (reference sequence). V was clipped by 1 base and J by 2 bases, with 13 bases between them. There are 15 residues in the CDR3. DNA of the CDR3: TGCAGTGCTAGAGGAGGGGCGGGGCCCACAGATACGCAGTATTTT. Translated: CSARGGAGPTDTQYF.

V and J are TRBV6-5 and TRBJ2-5; D might be TRBD1 (6 bases). Germline V gene data show CDR1 as MNHEY and CDR2 as SVGAGI. The length of the CDR3 is 14 residues. With 4 bases removed from V and 5 bases from J, the gap between germline ends came to 14 bases. CDR3 region: CASSSTGWKETQYF. CDR3 nucleotides: TGTGCCAGCAGTTCAACAGGGTGGAAGGAGACCCAGTACTTC.

The chain carries TRBV19 and TRBJ2-5; maybe TRBD1 (6 bases). This CDR3 has 13 amino acids. CDR1 is LNHDA, CDR2 SQIVND, per germline (reference sequence). V was trimmed by 5 bases and J by 3 bases, leaving 10 bases between them. The CDR3 DNA is TGTGCCAGTAGTTGGGGGCGTGAAGAGACCCAGTACTTC. Translated: CASSWGREETQYF.

This clonotype turned up a few times. The J gene is TRBJ2-7, the V gene TRBV11-2; D gene uncertain. Germline V gene data show CDR1 as SGHAT and CDR2 as FQNNGV. The CDR3 extends over 11 amino acids. V was cut by 1 base and J by 11 bases, with 9 bases left in between. The CDR3 region is CASSLGQKKYF. The CDR3 DNA follows: TGTGCCAGCAGCTTAGGGCAAAAGAAGTACTTC.

The gene calls are TRBV20-1 and TRBJ2-2; 7 bases line up with TRBD1. Trimming removed 0 bases from V and 2 bases from J; junction bases left unmatched: 9. CDR3 size: 17 residues. The germline gives CDR1 DFQATT, CDR2 SNEGSKA (reference sequence). Here the CDR3 reads CSARDEYRDRNTGELFF. The CDR3, as DNA: TGCAGTGCTAGAGATGAGTACCGGGACAGAAACACCGGGGAGCTGTTTTTT.

This clonotype was observed a few times. This chain connects TRBV11-2 to TRBJ2-7; 7 bases match TRBD1. With 1 base clipped from V and 5 bases from J, the junction kept 8 bases outside the gene matches. CDR1 SGHAT and CDR2 FQNNGV come from the germline V gene. The CDR3 is 15 amino acids. The CDR3, as DNA: TGTGCCAGCAGCTTAGCCCGCTACAGGGGCCACGAGCAGTACGTC. This encodes CASSLARYRGHEQYV.

This chain uses TRBV11-2 with TRBJ2-7; D call uncertain. V lost 3 bases, J lost 6 bases, and 15 bases lay in between. Germline CDR1 and CDR2: SGHAT and FQNNGV. This CDR3 has 14 residues. CDR3 sequence reads: CASSFAFRAGEQYF. The CDR3 nucleotides are TGTGCCAGCAGCTTCGCCTTTAGGGCCGGCGAGCAGTACTTC.

This chain links TRBV6-1 with TRBJ2-2; 8 bases match TRBD1. Unmatched junction bases numbered 6, after V lost 3 bases and J lost 6 bases. The CDR3 consists of 15 residues. Germline values: CDR1 MNHNS, CDR2 SASEGT. The CDR3 bases are TGTGCCAGCAGTGAGGGGACAGGACTTTCCGGGGAGCTGTTTTTT. Translating gives CASSEGTGLSGELFF.

This clonotype came up many times. This rearrangement joins TRBV24-1 to TRBJ2-1; TRBD1 matches at 7 bases. Germline-derived CDR1 and CDR2 are KGHDR and SFDVKD. V was clipped by 3 bases and J by 3 bases; unmatched bases: 7. This CDR3 contains 16 residues. As DNA, the CDR3 is TGTGCCACCAGTGATCCAAGGGGGCCTCTCTACAATGAGCAGTTCTTC. This codes for CATSDPRGPLYNEQFF.

The chain employs TRBV7-2 and TRBJ1-4, with 12 bases lining up with TRBD1. CDR3 length: 16 residues. V lost 1 base to trimming and J lost 7 bases; unmatched junction nucleotides: 4. Per germline, CDR1 SGHTA and CDR2 FQGNSA. In DNA form, the CDR3 reads TGTGCCAGCAGCTTAGTAGGGACAGGGGGCGCTGAAAAACTGTTTTTT. Its protein is CASSLVGTGGAEKLFF. The full variable domain, rest sourced from reference TRBV7-2 and TRBJ1-4, is GAGVSQSPSNKVTEKGKDVELRCDPISGHTALYWYRQSLGQGLEFLIYFQGNSAPDKSGLPSDRFSAERTGGSVSTLTIQRTQQEDSAVYLCASSLVGTGGAEKLFFGSGTQLSVL.

In this sample, this clonotype turned up a few times. The V gene is TRBV5-1, the J gene TRBJ2-3; no clear D gene. The length of the CDR3 is 14 residues. V lost 0 bases, J lost 2 bases, and 7 bases lay in between. Per germline, CDR1 SGHRS and CDR2 YFSETQ. The CDR3 loop is CASSLERNTDTQYF. The CDR3 DNA sequence: TGCGCCAGCAGCTTGGAGAGGAACACAGATACGCAGTATTTT.

This clonotype turned up a few times. This rearrangement joins TRBV15 to TRBJ1-2, with 9 bases lining up with TRBD1. This CDR3 contains 14 residues. V was pared by 6 bases and J by 1 base, with 3 bases of the junction left unmatched. Per the germline V gene, CDR1 is LNHNV and CDR2 is YYDKDF (reference sequence). CDR3 loop: CATRQGALNYGYTF. For the CDR3, the DNA is TGTGCCACCAGACAGGGGGCGCTTAACTATGGCTACACCTTC.

The chain joins TRBV6-1 to TRBJ1-4; no clear D. Trimming took off 8 bases at V and 7 bases at J, with 14 bases between the two ends. CDR1 MNHNS and CDR2 SASEGT come from the germline V gene. The CDR3 is made up of 13 amino acids. The CDR3 reads CASVHTDTEKLFF. The CDR3 nucleotides are TGTGCCAGCGTGCATACAGACACTGAAAAACTGTTTTTT.

This chain uses TRBV20-1 with TRBJ1-5; 7 bases map to TRBD1. The junction had 10 bases not matched to a gene; V was cut back by 0 bases and J by 2 bases. Per the germline V gene, CDR1 is DFQATT and CDR2 is SNEGSKA (reference sequence). The CDR3 loop spans 17 amino acids. The CDR3, as DNA: TGCAGTGCTAGAGAGAACAGGGGAGGGGTCGGCAATCAGCCCCAGCATTTT. Translating it yields CSARENRGGVGNQPQHF.

This clonotype was counted only a few times. This chain links TRBV10-3 with TRBJ1-3; D gene ambiguous. The CDR3 spans 13 residues. Germline V gene lookup returns CDR1 ENHRY and CDR2 SYGVKD. Trimming took off 6 bases at V and 0 bases at J, with 6 bases between the two ends. DNA of the CDR3: TGTGCCATCAGGGTCCCCTCTGGAAACACCATATATTTT. Protein: CAIRVPSGNTIYF.

In this sample, this clonotype turned up a few times. The chain carries TRBV4-1 and TRBJ2-1; D is perhaps TRBD2 (6 bases). The CDR3 loop spans 17 amino acids. Germline CDR1 MGHRA, CDR2 YSYEKL. Trimming shortened V by 0 bases and J by 4 bases, and 16 bases separated the two germline ends. The CDR3 loop is CASSQDQSAGLYNEQFF. The CDR3 bases are TGCGCCAGCAGCCAAGATCAATCGGCGGGACTTTACAATGAGCAGTTCTTC.

V gene TRBV7-9 combines with J gene TRBJ2-3; 9 bases map to TRBD2. The CDR3 sequence is 17 residues long. CDR1 and CDR2 (germline): SEHNR, FQNEAQ (reference sequence). V shed 4 bases and J 4 bases; nucleotides not matched to a gene: 12. CDR3: CASSSPWAGGYADTQYF. The CDR3 DNA follows: TGTGCCAGCAGCTCTCCCTGGGCGGGAGGGTACGCAGATACGCAGTATTTT.

In this sample, this clonotype turned up a few times. This chain links TRBV6-2 or TRBV6-3 with TRBJ2-6; D may correspond to TRBD1 or TRBD2 (6 bases each). V was cut by 2 bases and J by 0 bases, with 23 bases left in between. Germline V CDR1 and CDR2: MNHEY, SVGEGT. The CDR3 loop spans 21 amino acids. This CDR3 reads CASSYRGTGDTPYSGANVLTF. The DNA of the CDR3 is TGTGCCAGCAGTTACCGGGGGACCGGGGACACCCCCTACTCTGGGGCCAACGTCCTGACTTTC.

This rearrangement joins TRBV20-1 to TRBJ1-2; maybe TRBD1 (5 bases). This CDR3 has 13 amino acids. Germline-derived CDR1 and CDR2 are DFQATT and SNEGSKA (reference sequence). Trimming took off 5 bases at V and 5 bases at J, with 15 bases between the two ends. CDR3 in DNA: TGCAGTGCTGGGGCGGGGGGTCCGTATGGCTACACCTTC. It encodes CSAGAGGPYGYTF.

The table lists this clonotype with many counts. The V and J genes are TRBV12-3 or TRBV12-4 and TRBJ2-3; D perhaps matches TRBD2 (6 bases). V lost 1 base and J 5 bases, leaving 10 bases between the germline ends. CDR3 length equals 14 residues. CDR3 amino acids: CASSLGTEGDTQYF. CDR3 coding DNA: TGTGCCAGCAGTTTAGGGACGGAGGGAGATACGCAGTATTTT.

Only a few counts were recorded for this clonotype. J is TRBJ2-1 and V is TRBV11-2; D is unresolved. The CDR3 extends over 16 amino acids. Trimming stripped 5 bases from V and 1 base from J, with 15 bases between. Per the germline V gene, CDR1 is SGHAT and CDR2 is FQNNGV. The CDR3 DNA reads as TGTGCCAGCAGCCTATCCCGGACGGAGTCCTACAATGAGCAGTTCTTC. Translating it yields CASSLSRTESYNEQFF.

The CDR3 DNA is TGTGCCAGCAGCTCCGGACGCCTAAGTGGGGCCCTCCACTTT. Translating it yields CASSSGRLSGALHF. The rearrangement links TRBV11-3 to TRBJ1-6; D unresolved. This CDR3 comprises 14 residues. Trimming pared 4 bases from V and 14 bases from J, leaving 18 bases between. CDR1 is SGHNT and CDR2 is YENEEA in the germline V gene.

This clonotype occurred a few times. The chain carries TRBV6-2 or TRBV6-3 and TRBJ1-5; D possibly corresponds to TRBD1 (6 bases). Germline lookup yields CDR1 MNHEY and CDR2 SVGEGT. The germline V and J ends were trimmed by 2 bases and 4 bases, with 15 bases remaining between them. CDR3 size: 16 residues. CDR3 sequence reads: CASSYRRTATNQPQHF. CDR3 sequence (DNA): TGTGCCAGCAGTTACCGGAGGACAGCTACTAATCAGCCCCAGCATTTT.

DNA for the CDR3: TGCAGTGCTAGACTTCTCGACAGGGGGAACAAGAACACCGGGGAGCTGTTTTTT. Amino acids: CSARLLDRGNKNTGELFF. The chain has TRBV20-1 and TRBJ2-2; TRBD1 agrees at 9 bases. This CDR3 comprises 18 residues. The junction had 11 bases not matched to a gene; V was cut back by 2 bases and J by 1 base. CDR1 DFQATT and CDR2 SNEGSKA come from the germline V gene (reference sequence).